This TCR beta chain was retrieved from a study of shared clonotypes between healthy human individuals. Researchers divided each subset's genomic DNA evenly across several immunoSEQ plates. Repertoires were generated with immunoSEQ multiplex PCR, while TCRdb's copy carries only in-frame clones and drops some. Of around 500,000 clones listed, 79% are singletons. Trimming pared 10 bases from V and 0 bases from J, leaving 8 bases between. The V gene's germline CDR1 is MDHEN and CDR2 SYDVKM. The CDR3 runs 12 residues. The genes are TRBV28 and TRBJ2-3; D might be TRBD2 (5 bases). Sequencing input: PBMCs. The TCR was taken from a woman between 40 and 55 years old in good health. Some clones in this sample may be carry-over from other donors' samples. The CDR3 sequence: CAIGLSTDTQYF. The CDR3 DNA reads TGTGCCATCGGACTTAGCACAGATACGCAGTATTTT.